The 21 T cell receptor beta chains below come from one sample, sequenced in a study of shared clonotypes between healthy human individuals. Profiling relied on immunoSEQ multiplex PCR, and the TCRdb table lists in-frame clones only, not all of them. The data contain roughly 2.5 million clones, roughly nine tenths of them seen just once; the ten biggest clones take up roughly 0.15%. Sequencing was performed on naive CD4+ T cells sorted from blood. Regarding subset: CD45RA+ positively selected. The receptors here all came from a man aged 18 to 30 in good health.

With respect to this clone: One end of the junction fails to match germline, which may point to a read error. Other DNA variants within this sample encode the same CDR3. The chain links TRBV7-7 to TRBJ2-7; D perhaps matches TRBD2 (5 bases). Looked up from germline, CDR1 is SSHAT and CDR2 is FNYEAQ (reference sequence). This CDR3 is 14 amino acids long. In nucleotides, the CDR3 is TGTGCTAGCAGCCCTTCACCGGGGTCGTACGAGCAGTACTTC. It translates to CASSPSPGSYEQYF.

The J gene is TRBJ2-7, the V gene TRBV11-2; D tentatively reads TRBD1 or TRBD2 (5 bases each). CDR1 and CDR2 from the germline V gene are SGHAT and FQNNGV. Trimming cost V 0 bases and J 1 base, with 10 bases left between them. This CDR3 comprises 15 residues. CDR3 amino acids: CASSLERDGSYEQYF. In DNA, the CDR3 is TGTGCCAGCAGCTTAGAAAGGGACGGGTCCTACGAGCAGTACTTC.

The chain is built from TRBV7-2 and TRBJ2-1; weak D call: TRBD1 (5 bases). The germline V gene has CDR1 SGHTA and CDR2 FQGNSA. Between the trimmed V and J ends, which lost 1 base and 0 bases, there was a span of 13 bases. The CDR3 spans 17 residues. As DNA, the CDR3 is TGTGCCAGCAGCTTAGGTCAGGGCTGGAGCTCCTACAATGAGCAGTTCTTC. Amino acids: CASSLGQGWSSYNEQFF.

J is TRBJ1-4 and V is TRBV2; 9 nucleotides match TRBD1. The CDR3 has 15 residues. Germline V CDR1 and CDR2: SNHLY, FYNNEI. Germline trimming cut 8 bases from V and 6 bases from J; bases unmatched to any gene: 10. The CDR3 nucleotides read TGTGCCAGCCGTTGGACAGGGGCGCAGGATGAAAAACTGTTTTTT. Translation: CASRWTGAQDEKLFF.

The V and J genes are TRBV30 and TRBJ2-7, with TRBD2 matching over 8 bases. Germline lookup yields CDR1 GTSNPN and CDR2 SVGIG (reference sequence). The CDR3 totals 15 residues. Trimming removed 4 bases from V and 6 bases from J; junction bases left unmatched: 14. In DNA form, the CDR3 reads TGTGCCTGGAATATGCCGGGACTAGGCTTCCGCGAGCAGTACTTC. Protein product: CAWNMPGLGFREQYF.

This clone appeared a few times. The genes are TRBV2 and TRBJ1-2; no reliable D call. Germline CDR1 SNHLY, CDR2 FYNNEI. Trimming took 7 bases from V and 8 from J, leaving 14 bases between them. The CDR3 sequence is 12 residues long. DNA of the CDR3: TGTGCCAGCACGGAGGGCATGAAGGGCTACACCTTC. Its translation is CASTEGMKGYTF.

This chain uses TRBV18 with TRBJ1-6, with unresolved D. The CDR3 is 14 amino acids. V was clipped by 3 bases and J by 8 bases, with 11 bases between them. CDR1 KGHSH and CDR2 LQKENI come from the germline V gene. CDR3 loop: CASSPGVWDSPLHF. The CDR3 DNA follows: TGTGCCAGCTCACCGGGTGTGTGGGATTCACCCCTCCACTTT.

With respect to this clone: Other DNA variants within this sample encode the same CDR3. The chain recombines TRBV10-3 with TRBJ2-7; unclear D gene. Germline CDR1 ENHRY, CDR2 SYGVKD. V dropped 7 bases and J dropped 0 bases, with 4 bases sitting between them. This CDR3 has 11 amino acids. CDR3 DNA sequence: TGTGCCATCATGGGCTCCTACGAGCAGTACTTC. Translating it yields CAIMGSYEQYF.

The J gene is TRBJ2-3, the V gene TRBV6-1, with D uncertain. Trimming removed 5 bases from V and 4 bases from J, with 7 bases in between. Germline CDR1 is MNHNS and CDR2 is SASEGT. CDR3 length: 12 residues. The CDR3: CASSHTPDTQYF. As DNA, the CDR3 is TGTGCCAGCAGTCACACACCAGATACGCAGTATTTT.

This clone was observed a handful of times. CDR3 DNA: TGTGCCAGCAGGGGTGGGGGTGTAGGCTATGGCTACACCTTC. Protein sequence: CASRGGGVGYGYTF. The chain is built from TRBV2 and TRBJ1-2, with a weak D call TRBD1 (5 bases). V was trimmed by 6 bases and J by 4 bases, leaving 15 bases between them. The CDR3 is 14 residues long. The germline V gene has CDR1 SNHLY and CDR2 FYNNEI. Based on the CDR3 plus reference TRBV2 and TRBJ1-2, the full variable domain is EPEVTQTPSHQVTQMGQEVILRCVPISNHLYFYWYRQILGQKVEFLVSFYNNEISEKSEIFDDQFSVERPDGSNFTLKIRSTKLEDSAMYFCASRGGGVGYGYTFGSGTRLTVV.

The V call is TRBV7-2, the J call TRBJ1-1; tentative D call: TRBD1 (6 bases). CDR1 SGHTA and CDR2 FQGNSA come from the germline V gene. Trimming shortened V by 0 bases and J by 0 bases, and 11 bases separated the two germline ends. The CDR3 covers 16 residues. The chain's CDR3 is CASSLAGRGVNTEAFF. The CDR3 DNA sequence: TGTGCCAGCAGCTTAGCGGGCAGGGGAGTGAACACTGAAGCTTTCTTT. Based on the CDR3 plus reference TRBV7-2 and TRBJ1-1, the full variable domain is GAGVSQSPSNKVTEKGKDVELRCDPISGHTALYWYRQSLGQGLEFLIYFQGNSAPDKSGLPSDRFSAERTGGSVSTLTIQRTQQEDSAVYLCASSLAGRGVNTEAFFGQGTRLTVV.

The chain links TRBV7-2 to TRBJ1-2, with 7 bases fitting TRBD1. Looked up from germline, CDR1 is SGHTA and CDR2 is FQGNSA. CDR3 length: 17 amino acids. V lost 4 bases to trimming and J lost 3 bases; unmatched junction nucleotides: 14. CDR3 DNA: TGTGCCAGCAGCTATTACCGTGGGCAGGGGGAGGACTATGGCTACACCTTC. Amino acids: CASSYYRGQGEDYGYTF.

Points on this clone: Other DNA sequences in this specimen translate into the identical CDR3. V and J are TRBV9 and TRBJ2-1; 15 nucleotides match TRBD2. CDR3 size: 19 residues. Looked up from germline, CDR1 is SGDLS and CDR2 is YYNGEE. Losses at the gene ends were 3 bases for V and 0 bases for J; bases not matched to a gene: 7. The CDR3 DNA sequence: TGTGCCAGCAGCGCGGGACTAGCGGGGGGCCCGAGCTCCTACAATGAGCAGTTCTTC. As protein: CASSAGLAGGPSSYNEQFF.

The V call is TRBV9, the J call TRBJ2-3; maybe TRBD2 (5 bases). CDR3 length: 15 amino acids. The germline CDR1 and CDR2 sequences are SGDLS and YYNGEE. V gave up 0 bases and J gave up 3 bases, with 11 bases separating them. The CDR3 sequence is CASSVVSVRTDTQYF. CDR3 DNA: TGTGCCAGCAGCGTAGTTAGCGTCAGAACAGATACGCAGTATTTT.

The genes are TRBV18 and TRBJ1-1; a weak D match, TRBD1 (5 bases). The CDR3 contains 18 residues. Germline V gives CDR1 KGHSH, CDR2 LQKENI. V was clipped by 5 bases and J by 1 base, with 23 bases between them. The chain's CDR3 is CASSIGRASGTTNTEAFF. CDR3 nucleotide sequence: TGTGCCAGCTCAATCGGGAGAGCGTCCGGGACGACGAACACTGAAGCTTTCTTT.

Concerning this clone: Other nucleotide sequences in the sample specify the same CDR3. The chain has TRBV7-2 and TRBJ2-5; D may be TRBD2 (5 bases). Germline values: CDR1 SGHTA, CDR2 FQGNSA. Trimming removed 1 base at V and 2 bases at J, with 8 bases between. CDR3 size: 14 residues. CDR3 region: CASSLVGGQETQYF. The CDR3 bases are TGTGCCAGCAGCTTAGTCGGAGGACAAGAGACCCAGTACTTC.

The gene calls are TRBV25-1 and TRBJ2-1; weak D call: TRBD2 (6 bases). CDR3 length: 18 amino acids. Germline CDR1 MGHDK, CDR2 SYGVNS. V lost 4 bases and J lost 1, with 20 bases in between. The CDR3 region is CASSAYSGRGSSYNEQFF. The CDR3 region has the DNA TGTGCCAGCAGTGCCTATTCAGGGCGGGGATCATCCTACAATGAGCAGTTCTTC. Full variable domain (rest looked up from reference TRBV25-1 and TRBJ2-1): EADIYQTPRYLVIGTGKKITLECSQTMGHDKMYWYQQDPGMELHLIHYSYGVNSTEKGDLSSESTVSRIRTEHFPLTLESARPSHTSQYLCASSAYSGRGSSYNEQFFGPGTRLTVL.

The chain is built from TRBV7-2 and TRBJ1-2; D gene uncertain. Germline CDR1 SGHTA, CDR2 FQGNSA. With 4 bases removed from V and 0 bases from J, the gap between germline ends came to 3 bases. This CDR3 spans 12 amino acids. CDR3 region: CASSSPNYGYTF. CDR3 sequence (DNA): TGTGCCAGCAGCTCCCCTAACTATGGCTACACCTTC.

The chain employs TRBV5-1 and TRBJ2-1, with unresolved D. CDR3 length: 11 amino acids. CDR1 and CDR2 from the germline V gene are SGHRS and YFSETQ. V dropped 4 bases and J dropped 5 bases, with 4 bases sitting between them. Written as DNA, the CDR3 is TGCGCCAGCAGCCCCGACAATGAGCAGTTCTTC. As protein: CASSPDNEQFF.

The chain combines TRBV7-9 with TRBJ2-1; perhaps TRBD1 as D (6 bases). V lost 1 base to trimming and J lost 5 bases, with 21 bases between them. The CDR3 totals 18 residues. Germline V lookup: CDR1 SEHNR, CDR2 FQNEAQ (reference sequence). The CDR3 here is CASSLDSFRGPYHNEQFF. CDR3 sequence (DNA): TGTGCCAGCAGCTTAGACTCATTCAGGGGTCCGTACCACAATGAGCAGTTCTTC.

As regards this clone: Other nucleotide sequences from this sample produce the same CDR3. The CDR3 coding sequence is TGTGCCAGCAGTCGAGACAGGGATCAGCCCCAGCATTTT. Translating gives CASSRDRDQPQHF. The V and J genes are TRBV6-5 and TRBJ1-5, with 7 nucleotides matching TRBD1. Germline V gives CDR1 MNHEY, CDR2 SVGAGI. CDR3 size: 13 residues. The V segment lost 5 bases and the J segment 5 bases; nucleotides outside the gene matches: 3.